Below are 11 T cell receptor beta chains sequenced from a single sample in a study of blood T cell repertoires in COVID-19. The method was immunoSEQ multiplex PCR; TCRdb's version includes in-frame clones alone and lacks a portion of them. The sample has about 190,000 clones, under 90% seen once. Material for sequencing was peripheral blood. The receptors were sampled from a woman older than 75 with active or convalescent COVID-19.

This chain joins TRBV23-1 and TRBJ1-2, with D hard to call. TRBV23-1 is known as an ORF, though its function is uncertain. V was shortened by 5 bases and J by 8 bases, with 15 bases between the two germline ends. The CDR3 is made up of 13 amino acids. The CDR3 loop reads CASSRWRLRGYTF. CDR3 DNA sequence: TGCGCCAGCAGTAGGTGGAGGTTGAGGGGCTACACCTTC.

The genes are TRBV5-1 and TRBJ2-5; D may be TRBD2 (6 bases). V lost 0 bases and J 6 bases, leaving 15 bases between the germline ends. This CDR3 has 15 amino acids. Germline assignment: CDR1 SGHRS and CDR2 YFSETQ. The CDR3 spells CASSLAGGISKTQYF. DNA for the CDR3: TGCGCCAGCAGCTTGGCTGGCGGGATATCGAAGACCCAGTACTTC. Combining the CDR3 with reference TRBV5-1 and TRBJ2-5 gives the whole variable domain KAGVTQTPRYLIKTRGQQVTLSCSPISGHRSVSWYQQTPGQGLQFLFEYFSETQRNKGNFPGRFSGRQFSNSRSEMNVSTLELGDSALYLCASSLAGGISKTQYFGPGTRLLVL.

V and J are TRBV12-5 and TRBJ2-7; 8 nucleotides align to TRBD2. The CDR3 has 14 residues. Germline-derived CDR1 and CDR2 are LGHNT and FRNRAP. V trimming: 1 base; J trimming: 4 bases; junction bases outside the gene matches: 3. The CDR3 loop is CASGLGGRWYEQYF. The DNA for the CDR3 is TGTGCTAGTGGTTTGGGCGGGAGGTGGTACGAGCAGTACTTC. Filled out from reference TRBV12-5 and TRBJ2-7, the complete variable domain reads DARVTQTPRHKVTEMGQEVTMRCQPILGHNTVFWYRQTMMQGLELLAYFRNRAPLDDSGMPKDRFSAEMPDATLATLKIQPSEPRDSAVYFCASGLGGRWYEQYFGPGTRLTVT.

The J gene is TRBJ2-7, the V gene TRBV11-2; 8 bases align to TRBD2. Trimming at V came to 3 bases and at J to 5 bases, leaving 9 bases not matched to a gene. CDR1 and CDR2 (germline): SGHAT, FQNNGV. The CDR3 covers 15 residues. The CDR3 coding sequence is TGTGCCAGCAGCTTTCGGGCGGGGGGCAACGACGAGCAGTACTTC. Protein product: CASSFRAGGNDEQYF.

A single count supports this clone. This chain links TRBV4-1 with TRBJ2-1; D remains ambiguous. Looked up from germline, CDR1 is MGHRA and CDR2 is YSYEKL. The germline V and J ends were trimmed by 0 bases and 0 bases, with 9 bases remaining between them. The CDR3 length is 16 residues. The CDR3 loop reads CASSQDIYSSYNEQFF. Here the CDR3 DNA reads TGCGCCAGCAGCCAAGATATATACAGCTCCTACAATGAGCAGTTCTTC.

This chain joins TRBV29-1 and TRBJ1-5; a weak D match, TRBD1 (5 bases). Germline loops: CDR1 SQVTM, CDR2 ANQGSEA. The CDR3 is 13 residues long. V dropped 4 bases and J dropped 5 bases, with 12 bases sitting between them. This chain's CDR3 is CSVGGGGDQPQHF. CDR3 in DNA: TGCAGCGTTGGGGGAGGAGGGGATCAGCCCCAGCATTTT.

V is TRBV20-1 and J is TRBJ2-5; maybe TRBD2 (6 bases). The V end was cut by 3 bases, the J end by 7 bases, with 15 bases between. In germline, CDR1 is DFQATT, CDR2 SNEGSKA (reference sequence). The CDR3 covers 13 residues. CDR3 bases: TGCAGTGCTAGTCGGCTGCTCGGGGGGACCCAGTACTTC. Its translation: CSASRLLGGTQYF.

This clone was detected once. V is TRBV25-1 and J is TRBJ2-2, with D maybe TRBD2 (7 bases). Per germline, CDR1 MGHDK and CDR2 SYGVNS. V was trimmed by 6 bases and J by 5 bases, leaving 16 bases between them. The CDR3 is made up of 15 amino acids. CDR3 sequence reads: CASSKGGARTGELFF. In DNA, the CDR3 is TGTGCCAGCAGCAAAGGGGGGGCGCGGACCGGGGAGCTGTTTTTT.

The chain carries TRBV23-1 and TRBJ1-5, with 9 bases matching TRBD1. TRBV23-1 is labeled an ORF, and its function is uncertain. The ends lost 2 bases at V and 4 bases at J; junction bases unmatched: 21. The CDR3 is 21 amino acids. CDR3 in amino acids: CASSQTYPGRDREECNQPQHF. The CDR3 nucleotides read TGCGCCAGCAGTCAAACCTATCCAGGCCGGGACAGGGAAGAATGTAATCAGCCCCAGCATTTT.

The chain has TRBV6-5 and TRBJ2-1; 8 bases align to TRBD2. The CDR3 spans 12 residues. Germline assignment: CDR1 MNHEY and CDR2 SVGAGI. V lost 10 bases to trimming and J lost 6 bases; unmatched junction nucleotides: 5. The CDR3 bases are TGTGCCAATTCCGGGACTAGCAATGAGCAGTTCTTC. Protein: CANSGTSNEQFF.

The CDR3 nucleotides are TGTGCCAGCAGCCTGCGGGGGGGCATGAACACTGAAGCTTTCTTT. Amino acids: CASSLRGGMNTEAFF. The genes are TRBV5-5 and TRBJ1-1; D perhaps matches TRBD1 (6 bases). CDR1 and CDR2 from the germline V gene are SGHKS and YYEKEE (reference sequence). The length of the CDR3 is 15 residues. The V end was cut by 4 bases, the J end by 0 bases, with 13 bases between. Complete variable domain (other parts from reference TRBV5-5 and TRBJ1-1): DAGVTQSPTHLIKTRGQQVTLRCSPISGHKSVSWYQQVLGQGPQFIFQYYEKEERGRGNFPDRFSARQFPNYSSELNVNALLLGDSALYLCASSLRGGMNTEAFFGQGTRLTVV.